Below are 25 T cell receptor beta chains sequenced from a single sample in a study of shared clonotypes between healthy human individuals (dated by TCRdb to the early 2020s). Library preparation used the immunoSEQ multiplex PCR assay. The table was pulled from immuneACCESS by TCRdb, which kept in-frame rearrangements only. Such tables lose some clones; where checked, under half of the loss comes from unresolved V genes, and the rest has no known cause. This sample gives around 2,000,000 clones in total; about 94% of them show up just once. Jointly, the top ten make up 0.85% to 1.3% of the sample. For the CD8 naive samples, CD45RO-negative cells were positively selected for CCR7, yielding a CD45RA+CCR7+ population from which TemRA cells were excluded. Sequencing was performed on naive CD8+ T cells sorted from blood. In the paper's terms, the cell subset or site label means: CD45RA+CCR7+. The receptors here all came from a man between 18 and 35 years old in good health.

The DNA for the CDR3 is TGTGCCAGTAGTACGCCTACCGGGGGAGGACCGGGAGGATATGAGCAGTTCTTC. Its translation is CASSTPTGGGPGGYEQFF. This chain uses TRBV19 with TRBJ2-1; 7 positions agree with TRBD2. The CDR3 extends over 18 amino acids. The junction had 20 bases not matched to a gene; V was cut back by 4 bases and J by 8 bases. CDR1 and CDR2 from the germline V gene are LNHDA and SQIVND (reference sequence).

V usage is TRBV2 and J usage is TRBJ2-5, with a possible D match to TRBD2 (6 bases). V lost 8 bases, J lost 6 bases, and 16 bases lay in between. CDR3 length: 13 residues. Germline values: CDR1 SNHLY, CDR2 FYNNEI. The CDR3 sequence: CASWSSVAQTQYF. In DNA form, the CDR3 reads TGTGCCAGCTGGTCTAGCGTCGCCCAGACCCAGTACTTC. Full variable domain (outside the CDR3, taken from reference TRBV2 and TRBJ2-5): EPEVTQTPSHQVTQMGQEVILRCVPISNHLYFYWYRQILGQKVEFLVSFYNNEISEKSEIFDDQFSVERPDGSNFTLKIRSTKLEDSAMYFCASWSSVAQTQYFGPGTRLLVL.

This rearrangement joins TRBV6-1 to TRBJ2-7, with a weak D call TRBD1 (6 bases). The CDR3 contains 15 residues. Trimming shortened V by 2 bases and J by 3 bases, and 14 bases separated the two germline ends. Germline V gene lookup returns CDR1 MNHNS and CDR2 SASEGT. The CDR3 loop reads CASSESPGQIYEQYF. The CDR3 DNA is TGTGCCAGCAGTGAATCCCCCGGACAGATCTACGAGCAGTACTTC.

This clone was detected only once. The same CDR3 can be traced to other DNA sequences in this sample. The chain combines TRBV9 with TRBJ2-7; D is perhaps TRBD1 (5 bases). Germline loops: CDR1 SGDLS, CDR2 YYNGEE. There are 14 residues in the CDR3. Trimming removed 2 bases from V and 4 bases from J, with 13 bases in between. CDR3 DNA: TGTGCCAGCAGCGTGGGCAGGGCTGGGTACGAGCAGTACTTC. Its translation is CASSVGRAGYEQYF.

This clone was observed once. This sequence joins TRBV5-8 and TRBJ2-3; TRBD1 aligns across 8 bases. V was pared by 3 bases and J by 0 bases, with 6 bases of the junction left unmatched. The CDR3 consists of 16 residues. Germline CDR1 is SGHTS and CDR2 is YDEGEE. The CDR3 spells CASSSQGVISTDTQYF. The CDR3 coding sequence is TGTGCCAGCAGCTCACAGGGGGTGATAAGCACAGATACGCAGTATTTT. The full variable domain, its missing parts supplied by reference TRBV5-8 and TRBJ2-3, is EAGVTQSPTHLIKTRGQQATLRCSPISGHTSVYWYQQALGLGLQFLLWYDEGEERNRGNFPPRFSGRQFPNYSSELNVNALELEDSALYLCASSSQGVISTDTQYFGPGTRLTVL.

The V and J genes are TRBV4-3 and TRBJ1-2, with a tentative D call TRBD1 (5 bases). This CDR3 comprises 17 residues. Trimming shortened V by 0 bases and J by 7 bases, and 21 bases separated the two germline ends. From germline, CDR1 is LGHNA and CDR2 YSLEER. The CDR3: CASSQEVLGLGDPGYTF. The CDR3 coding sequence is TGCGCCAGCAGCCAAGAGGTGTTGGGACTCGGGGATCCTGGCTACACCTTC.

The V gene is TRBV11-2, the J gene TRBJ2-7; D gene uncertain. The CDR3 length is 14 residues. The ends were cut back, 4 bases at V and 3 bases at J, with 13 bases in the middle. CDR1 is SGHAT, CDR2 FQNNGV, per germline. The CDR3 here is CASSSAGRYYEQYF. CDR3 nucleotides: TGTGCCAGCAGCTCTGCCGGACGATACTACGAGCAGTACTTC.

The chain joins TRBV28 to TRBJ1-4; 9 bases agree with TRBD1. This CDR3 is 15 amino acids long. The germline gives CDR1 MDHEN, CDR2 SYDVKM. Germline trimming cut 5 bases from V and 4 bases from J; bases unmatched to any gene: 5. This CDR3 is CASSAGQGLNEKLFF. CDR3 DNA: TGTGCCAGCAGTGCGGGACAGGGACTTAATGAAAAACTGTTTTTT.

V is TRBV6-5 and J is TRBJ1-2, with TRBD1 as a possible D gene (5 bases). CDR3 length: 15 residues. CDR1 and CDR2 from the germline V gene are MNHEY and SVGAGI. Trimming pared 5 bases from V and 1 base from J, leaving 14 bases between. The chain's CDR3 is CASSPGGFVNYGYTF. The CDR3 DNA sequence: TGTGCCAGCAGTCCGGGGGGTTTTGTTAACTATGGCTACACCTTC.

This clone was recorded only once. The same CDR3 can be traced to other DNA sequences in this sample. V is TRBV27 and J is TRBJ1-1; a weak D match, TRBD1 (5 bases). Germline CDR1 MNHEY, CDR2 SMNVEV (reference sequence). Trimming cost V 6 bases and J 1 base, with 9 bases left between them. The CDR3 length is 13 residues. The CDR3 is CASSQGGNTEAFF. CDR3 nucleotides: TGTGCCAGCAGCCAGGGTGGGAACACTGAAGCTTTCTTT.

The chain uses TRBV27 and TRBJ2-3, with D perhaps matching TRBD2 (5 bases). V lost 0 bases to trimming and J lost 6 bases, with 10 bases between them. This CDR3 region has 14 residues. CDR1 and CDR2 (germline): MNHEY, SMNVEV (reference sequence). As DNA, the CDR3 is TGTGCCAGCAGTTTATCGTCCCCGGGGGATACGCAGTATTTT. This gives the protein CASSLSSPGDTQYF.

The rearrangement joins TRBV13 to TRBJ2-3; either TRBD1 or TRBD2 may supply D (6 bases each). Trimming pared 2 bases from V and 4 bases from J, leaving 13 bases between. The CDR3 sequence is 15 residues long. Per germline, CDR1 PRHDT and CDR2 FYEKMQ (reference sequence). In nucleotides, the CDR3 is TGTGCCAGCAGCTTAAGAGGGGGGCGGGCAGATACGCAGTATTTT. Its translation: CASSLRGGRADTQYF.

A word on this clone: The same CDR3 also results from other DNA sequences found in this sample. The CDR3 spells CASSSRTGEADTQYF. In DNA, the CDR3 is TGCGCCAGCAGCTCACGGACAGGGGAGGCAGATACGCAGTATTTT. The chain joins TRBV5-1 to TRBJ2-3; the match to TRBD1 covers 9 bases. Germline CDR1 is SGHRS and CDR2 is YFSETQ. The junction had 6 bases not matched to a gene; V was cut back by 3 bases and J by 4 bases. The CDR3 is 15 residues long.

This chain joins TRBV7-9 and TRBJ2-7; TRBD1 might be the D (5 bases). V dropped 1 base and J dropped 4 bases, with 23 bases sitting between them. The CDR3 sequence is 18 residues long. Germline V gene data show CDR1 as SEHNR and CDR2 as FQNEAQ (reference sequence). The CDR3 sequence: CASSLGGLQGQGRYEQYF. The CDR3 nucleotides are TGTGCCAGCAGCTTAGGAGGTTTGCAGGGCCAGGGCCGGTACGAGCAGTACTTC. Full variable domain (remainder filled in from reference TRBV7-9 and TRBJ2-7): DTGVSQNPRHKITKRGQNVTFRCDPISEHNRLYWYRQTLGQGPEFLTYFQNEAQLEKSRLLSDRFSAERPKGSFSTLEIQRTEQGDSAMYLCASSLGGLQGQGRYEQYFGPGTRLTVT.

This clone came up once. This chain uses TRBV11-2 with TRBJ2-1; perhaps TRBD1 as D (6 bases). There are 12 residues in the CDR3. The V end lost 5 bases, the J end lost 10 bases, and 12 bases lay between the germline ends. Germline loops: CDR1 SGHAT, CDR2 FQNNGV. The CDR3 DNA reads as TGTGCCAGCAGCCAAAACAGGGTCGAGCAGTTCTTC. Its protein product is CASSQNRVEQFF.

A note on this clone: The same CDR3 can be traced to other DNA sequences in this sample. V is TRBV9 and J is TRBJ1-5, with TRBD1 matching over 8 bases. With 3 bases clipped from V and 7 bases from J, the junction kept 9 bases outside the gene matches. The CDR3 runs 15 residues. CDR1 and CDR2 (germline): SGDLS, YYNGEE. The CDR3 reads CASSAGQGSGQPQHF. CDR3 bases: TGTGCCAGCAGCGCCGGACAGGGATCGGGACAGCCCCAGCATTTT. Full variable domain (remainder filled in from reference TRBV9 and TRBJ1-5): DSGVTQTPKHLITATGQRVTLRCSPRSGDLSVYWYQQSLDQGLQFLIQYYNGEERAKGNILERFSAQQFPDLHSELNLSSLELGDSALYFCASSAGQGSGQPQHFGDGTRLSIL.

The J gene is TRBJ2-3, the V gene TRBV4-3; 11 nucleotides align to TRBD2. CDR1 is LGHNA, CDR2 YSLEER, per germline. This CDR3 is built from 16 residues. After removal of 0 bases from V and 3 bases from J, the junction contained 2 bases not matched to a gene. CDR3 in amino acids: CASSQETSGTTDTQYF. Here the CDR3 DNA reads TGCGCCAGCAGCCAAGAGACTAGCGGGACGACAGATACGCAGTATTTT.

This clone was found a few times. The rearrangement links TRBV2 to TRBJ1-6, with 8 bases matching TRBD1. The germline gives CDR1 SNHLY, CDR2 FYNNEI. The length of the CDR3 is 14 residues. With 8 bases clipped from V and 10 bases from J, the junction kept 10 bases outside the gene matches. DNA for the CDR3: TGTGCCAGCGGAGACACAGGGACAGGATCACCCCTCCACTTT. Translated, it gives CASGDTGTGSPLHF. Complete variable domain (other parts from reference TRBV2 and TRBJ1-6): EPEVTQTPSHQVTQMGQEVILRCVPISNHLYFYWYRQILGQKVEFLVSFYNNEISEKSEIFDDQFSVERPDGSNFTLKIRSTKLEDSAMYFCASGDTGTGSPLHFGNGTRLTVT.

The CDR3: CASSYSGVSHEQYF. CDR3 in DNA: TGTGCCAGCAGTTACTCGGGGGTATCCCACGAGCAGTACTTC. The genes are TRBV6-5 and TRBJ2-7; D may be TRBD1 or TRBD2 (5 bases each). Germline CDR1 MNHEY, CDR2 SVGAGI. This CDR3 is 14 amino acids long. Trimming took off 0 bases at V and 5 bases at J, with 11 bases between the two ends.

As concerns this clone: Additional DNA sequences in this sample encode the identical CDR3. This chain uses TRBV11-2 with TRBJ2-7; D gene uncertain. Deletions cut 3 bases from V and 4 bases from J, with 10 bases between. In germline, CDR1 is SGHAT, CDR2 FQNNGV. There are 13 residues in the CDR3. The CDR3, as DNA: TGTGCCAGCAGCTTCGGCGGTGCTTACGAGCAGTACTTC. This encodes CASSFGGAYEQYF.

The J gene is TRBJ1-5, the V gene TRBV7-9, with D possibly being TRBD1 (5 bases). The germline gives CDR1 SEHNR, CDR2 FQNEAQ (reference sequence). Trimming shortened V by 2 bases and J by 7 bases, and 15 bases separated the two germline ends. This CDR3 spans 15 amino acids. The CDR3 here is CASSLSEQGGQPQHF. As DNA, the CDR3 is TGTGCCAGCAGCTTATCGGAGCAGGGTGGACAGCCCCAGCATTTT.

As for this clone: Germline and junction disagree at one end, which may indicate a read error. V and J are TRBV7-7 and TRBJ2-1, with D tentatively TRBD1 (6 bases). CDR1 is SSHAT, CDR2 FNYEAQ, per germline (reference sequence). The CDR3 sequence is 15 residues long. The CDR3 here is CASSPQPGDYNEQFF. The CDR3 region has the DNA TGTGCTAGCAGCCCCCAGCCAGGGGACTACAATGAGCAGTTCTTC. The full variable domain, rest sourced from reference TRBV7-7 and TRBJ2-1, is GAGVSQSPRYKVTKRGQDVTLRCDPISSHATLYWYQQALGQGPEFLTYFNYEAQPDKSGLPSDRFSAERPEGSISTLTIQRTEQRDSAMYRCASSPQPGDYNEQFFGPGTRLTVL.

Concerning this clone: This sample also contains other DNA sequences that code for the same CDR3. The chain recombines TRBV28 with TRBJ1-5; 8 bases line up with TRBD1. The V gene end was trimmed by 6 bases and the J gene end by 0 bases; junction bases not matched to a gene: 16. Per germline, CDR1 MDHEN and CDR2 SYDVKM. The CDR3 spans 19 residues. The CDR3 is CASSPNSGTGVYSNQPQHF. CDR3 in DNA: TGTGCCAGCAGCCCCAACTCCGGGACAGGAGTTTATAGCAATCAGCCCCAGCATTTT.

The count of this clone is one. This chain uses TRBV7-2 with TRBJ2-7; weak D call: TRBD2 (5 bases). The CDR3 consists of 16 residues. The germline V and J ends were trimmed by 5 bases and 0 bases, with 17 bases remaining between them. Germline values: CDR1 SGHTA, CDR2 FQGNSA. In nucleotides, the CDR3 is TGTGCCAGCAGCCCTCTACTAGTAGGTTTCTCCTACGAGCAGTACTTC. As protein: CASSPLLVGFSYEQYF.

This clone was seen just once. Relative to the germline gene, one junction end is altered; a read error may explain this. The chain uses TRBV27 and TRBJ1-3; the D gene is possibly TRBD1 (6 bases). There are 17 residues in the CDR3. CDR1 is MNHEY, CDR2 SMNVEV, per germline (reference sequence). The CDR3 nucleotides read TGTGCCAGCAGTCCCTCCGAAGGACAGAAAACTGGAAACACCGTATATTTT. It specifies CASSPSEGQKTGNTVYF.